Shown below are 14 T cell receptor beta chains from a single sample sequenced in a study of beta chain features in type 1 diabetes. The authors reverse transcribed all of the isolated RNA, so sequencing captured expressed TCRB transcripts. TCRdb's copy holds only in-frame clones and misses some; the assay was immunoSEQ multiplex PCR. The sample carries some 240,000 clones, 15% to 20% recorded once. Study results and caveats: Patients with Type 1 diabetes showed moderately but significantly shorter TCRB CDR3s in all four CD4+ subsets.

The antigens these receptors bind are not known. Specimen: naive CD4+ T cells from blood. The receptors were gathered from a man in his thirties or forties with type 1 diabetes.

A few counts support this clone. The rearrangement links TRBV7-2 to TRBJ2-5; 11 bases map to TRBD1. The CDR3 spans 15 residues. CDR1 is SGHTA, CDR2 FQGNSA, per germline. V shed 5 bases and J 5 bases; nucleotides not matched to a gene: 7. The CDR3 bases are TGTGCCAGCAGCCCGCGGGACAGGGGGACGGAGACCCAGTACTTC. It specifies CASSPRDRGTETQYF.

In regard to this clone: Within the sample, other DNA sequences also encode this same CDR3. The chain employs TRBV29-1 and TRBJ2-3, with a weak D call TRBD1 (5 bases). Trimming took 4 bases from V and 0 from J, leaving 8 bases between them. The CDR3 is made up of 13 amino acids. Germline values: CDR1 SQVTM, CDR2 ANQGSEA. As DNA, the CDR3 is TGCAGCGTTGGTGGGGCTAGCACAGATACGCAGTATTTT. As protein: CSVGGASTDTQYF.

The chain joins TRBV28 to TRBJ1-1; perhaps TRBD1 as D (5 bases). Germline CDR1 is MDHEN and CDR2 is SYDVKM. CDR3 size: 13 residues. V lost 5 bases and J 1 base, leaving 8 bases between the germline ends. Written as DNA, the CDR3 is TGTGCCAGCAGTGGGACGGAGAACACTGAAGCTTTCTTT. Translated, it gives CASSGTENTEAFF.

Note on this clone: At one end, the junction sequence differs from germline, possibly due to a read error. The chain recombines TRBV7-2 with TRBJ2-1; 7 bases fit TRBD2. This CDR3 spans 13 amino acids. In germline, CDR1 is SGHTA, CDR2 FQGNSA. CDR3 bases: TGTGCCAGCAGCCGCCGGGACTACCATGAGCAGTTCTTC. This codes for CASSRRDYHEQFF.

This clone has a handful of counts. CDR3 amino acids: CASSVGTNAGNTIYF. CDR3 in DNA: TGTGCCAGCAGCGTAGGGACGAATGCTGGAAACACCATATATTTT. The chain links TRBV9 to TRBJ1-3; D is ambiguous. V gave up 0 bases and J gave up 2 bases, with 9 bases separating them. This CDR3 spans 15 amino acids. Germline values: CDR1 SGDLS, CDR2 YYNGEE.

This clone was seen a handful of times. This chain joins TRBV5-4 and TRBJ2-1; D gene unclear. Looked up from germline, CDR1 is SGHNT and CDR2 is YYREEE (reference sequence). With 2 bases removed from V and 6 bases from J, the gap between germline ends came to 15 bases. CDR3 length: 15 residues. Written as DNA, the CDR3 is TGTGCCAGCAGCTTCCCCTGGAGCGTAGGCAATGAGCAGTTCTTC. This sequence encodes CASSFPWSVGNEQFF.

This chain uses TRBV30 with TRBJ2-1; D ambiguous. CDR1 and CDR2 from the germline V gene are GTSNPN and SVGIG (reference sequence). Trimming pared 0 bases from V and 7 bases from J, leaving 13 bases between. This CDR3 spans 14 amino acids. This CDR3 is CAWSVNSASNEQFF. The CDR3 region has the DNA TGTGCCTGGAGTGTAAATAGTGCGTCTAATGAGCAGTTCTTC. The whole variable domain, filled in from reference TRBV30 and TRBJ2-1, reads SQTIHQWPATLVQPVGSPLSLECTVEGTSNPNLYWYRQAAGRGLQLLFYSVGIGQISSEVPQNLSASRPQDRQFILSSKKLLLSDSGFYLCAWSVNSASNEQFFGPGTRLTVL.

The genes are TRBV6-5 and TRBJ2-3, with a tentative D call TRBD2 (7 bases). Germline lookup yields CDR1 MNHEY and CDR2 SVGAGI. The V and J ends lost 11 bases and 4 bases respectively, with 13 bases between them. This CDR3 has 12 amino acids. The CDR3 DNA sequence: TGTGCCTGCGGGGGCAGCTCAGATACGCAGTATTTT. Translated, it gives CACGGSSDTQYF.

The chain carries TRBV30 and TRBJ1-5; tentatively, D is TRBD1 (5 bases). The CDR3 contains 12 residues. Per germline, CDR1 GTSNPN and CDR2 SVGIG (reference sequence). V gave up 0 bases and J gave up 6 bases, with 6 bases separating them. CDR3 amino acids: CAWSVQAQPQHF. CDR3 in DNA: TGTGCCTGGAGTGTACAGGCTCAGCCCCAGCATTTT.

This clone was found a few times. The chain joins TRBV30 to TRBJ2-7; 7 bases are a match to TRBD1. The V gene's germline CDR1 is GTSNPN and CDR2 SVGIG (reference sequence). With V trimmed by 5 bases and J by 3 bases, 10 bases remained unmatched. This CDR3 region has 14 residues. CDR3: CAWGRQGGIYEQYF. The CDR3 nucleotides are TGTGCCTGGGGTAGACAGGGTGGGATCTACGAGCAGTACTTC.

This clone appeared a few times. V and J are TRBV19 and TRBJ2-2, with 10 bases matching TRBD1. The CDR3 is 13 residues long. With V trimmed by 10 bases and J by 7 bases, 6 bases remained unmatched. CDR1 LNHDA and CDR2 SQIVND come from the germline V gene (reference sequence). CDR3 DNA sequence: TGTGCCACCCGACAGGGGGCGGGCGGGGAGCTGTTTTTT. It encodes CATRQGAGGELFF.

The chain carries TRBV6-1 and TRBJ1-2, with 7 nucleotides matching TRBD1. Per the germline V gene, CDR1 is MNHNS and CDR2 is SASEGT. This CDR3 has 13 amino acids. V lost 6 bases to trimming and J lost 4 bases; unmatched junction nucleotides: 5. CDR3 sequence reads: CASSGTALYGYTF. The DNA for the CDR3 is TGTGCCAGCAGCGGGACAGCCCTCTATGGCTACACCTTC.

V gene TRBV7-2 combines with J gene TRBJ2-2; no reliable D call. This CDR3 contains 11 residues. The germline V and J ends were trimmed by 1 base and 13 bases, with 7 bases remaining between them. From germline, CDR1 is SGHTA and CDR2 FQGNSA. The CDR3 sequence is CASSLERGLFF. The CDR3 nucleotides are TGTGCCAGCAGCTTAGAGCGTGGGCTGTTTTTT.

This clone was recorded a few times. This chain connects TRBV28 to TRBJ2-7; D is tentatively TRBD1 or TRBD2 (5 bases each). CDR3 length: 12 residues. Germline V gene data show CDR1 as MDHEN and CDR2 as SYDVKM. CDR3 loop: CATGLRSYEQYF. The CDR3 DNA reads as TGTGCGACGGGGCTCAGATCCTACGAGCAGTACTTC. The whole variable domain, filled in from reference TRBV28 and TRBJ2-7, reads DVKVTQSSRYLVKRTGEKVFLECVQDMDHENMFWYRQDPGLGLRLIYFSYDVKMKEKGDIPEGYSVSREKKERFSLILESASTNQTSMYLCATGLRSYEQYFGPGTRLTVT.